This T cell receptor (beta chain) was retrieved from a study of T cells after yellow fever vaccination. MiXCR, run by TCRdb on the 5' RACE reads, gives a single entry per CDR3 protein. The repertoire holds over 85,000 distinct CDR3 sequences, with approximately 9% as singletons. The CDR3 runs to 14 residues. Trimming cost V 2 bases and J 6 bases; bases outside gene matches: 6. This clonotype appeared a few times. The chain joins TRBV12-3 or TRBV12-4 to TRBJ1-2; 7 bases agree with TRBD1. This receptor was obtained from a young man who received the YFV17D yellow fever vaccine. The sample here was CD8+ T cells not binding an NS4B(214-222) dextramer, sorted from PBMCs, taken around 16 days after the first yellow fever vaccination. This chain's CDR3 is CASSLYRGSDGYTF. The CDR3 DNA reads as TGTGCCAGCAGTTTATACAGGGGATCCGATGGCTACACCTTC.